The 32 T cell receptor beta chains below were found in one sample sequenced in a study of blood T cell repertoires in COVID-19. This table comes from immunoSEQ multiplex PCR, and its TCRdb copy is limited to in-frame clones, with some not included. The sample contains 300,000 or so clones, about 87% of which appear only once. What was sequenced was peripheral blood. The receptors were gathered from a woman between 45 and 60 years old who had recovered from COVID-19.

This chain uses TRBV9 with TRBJ2-5, with TRBD1 identical over 10 bases. V lost 2 bases to trimming and J lost 5 bases; unmatched junction nucleotides: 9. The CDR3 is made up of 16 amino acids. Germline V CDR1 and CDR2: SGDLS, YYNGEE. CDR3 coding DNA: TGTGCCAGCAGCGTGACAACGGGACAGGGGTGGGAGACCCAGTACTTC. Its protein product is CASSVTTGQGWETQYF.

DNA of the CDR3: TGCGCCAGCAGCCAAGTGAACAGTTGGACTGAAGCTTTCTTT. This encodes CASSQVNSWTEAFF. The rearrangement links TRBV4-3 to TRBJ1-1; D unclear. Germline CDR1 reads LGHNA; CDR2 reads YSLEER. V was pared by 1 base and J by 5 bases, with 11 bases between. This CDR3 has 14 residues.

The count of this clone is one. J is TRBJ2-2 and V is TRBV2; D not resolved. The CDR3 is made up of 13 amino acids. Germline values: CDR1 SNHLY, CDR2 FYNNEI. V gave up 7 bases and J gave up 1 base, with 7 bases separating them. The CDR3 sequence: CASNQENTGELFF. The CDR3 nucleotides are TGTGCCAGCAACCAGGAGAACACCGGGGAGCTGTTTTTT.

This rearrangement joins TRBV11-3 to TRBJ2-5, with D possibly being TRBD1 (6 bases). The CDR3 extends over 15 amino acids. Germline assignment: CDR1 SGHNT and CDR2 YENEEA. Trimming cost V 1 base and J 0 bases, with 9 bases left between them. The CDR3 bases are TGTGCCAGCAGCTTAGGAGGACAGCACCAAGAGACCCAGTACTTC. Amino acids: CASSLGGQHQETQYF.

The J gene is TRBJ2-5, the V gene TRBV5-1, with TRBD1 as a possible D gene (5 bases). V lost 0 bases and J lost 3, with 9 bases in between. The germline gives CDR1 SGHRS, CDR2 YFSETQ. The CDR3 totals 14 residues. The CDR3 sequence is CASSLGRGKETQYF. The CDR3 DNA follows: TGCGCCAGCAGCTTGGGTAGGGGCAAAGAGACCCAGTACTTC.

The chain is built from TRBV11-2 and TRBJ1-1; TRBD1 matches at 7 bases. There are 16 residues in the CDR3. Germline V CDR1 and CDR2: SGHAT, FQNNGV. V shed 5 bases, J shed 0 bases, and the junction held 9 bases outside the gene matches. The CDR3 spells CASSAYRGVMNTEAFF. The CDR3 region has the DNA TGTGCCAGCAGCGCCTACAGGGGCGTTATGAACACTGAAGCTTTCTTT.

The chain uses TRBV10-3 and TRBJ2-7, with 9 bases lining up with TRBD1. J lost 6 bases, V lost 4 bases, and 4 bases had no gene match. CDR1 ENHRY and CDR2 SYGVKD come from the germline V gene. The CDR3 is 13 residues long. The CDR3 DNA is TGTGCCATCAGTGGGACAGGGGACTCCGAGCAGTACTTC. Its protein product is CAISGTGDSEQYF.

This sequence joins TRBV4-3 and TRBJ2-3, with 16 bases fitting TRBD2. V shed 2 bases, J shed 4 bases, and the junction held 3 bases outside the gene matches. This CDR3 contains 17 residues. CDR1 LGHNA and CDR2 YSLEER come from the germline V gene. CDR3 amino acids: CASSQTGTSGGADTQYF. Here the CDR3 DNA reads TGCGCCAGCAGCCAAACTGGGACTAGCGGGGGGGCAGATACGCAGTATTTT.

The rearrangement uses TRBV9 and TRBJ2-5, with 9 bases aligning to TRBD1. The CDR3 has 17 residues. Germline V gives CDR1 SGDLS, CDR2 YYNGEE. The J segment lost 3 bases and the V segment lost 3 bases, leaving 12 bases of the junction unmatched. CDR3 residues: CASSARGSTGGEETQYF. The CDR3 coding sequence is TGTGCCAGCAGCGCGAGGGGAAGCACAGGGGGCGAAGAGACCCAGTACTTC.

Turning to this clone: At one end, the junction sequence differs from germline, possibly due to a read error. The chain has TRBV7-7 and TRBJ2-2; TRBD1 or TRBD2 may be the D gene (6 bases each). The germline gives CDR1 SSHAT, CDR2 FNYEAQ (reference sequence). This CDR3 is built from 13 residues. This chain's CDR3 is CASRGGADGELFF. The CDR3 coding sequence is TGTGCTAGCAGGGGCGGGGCCGACGGGGAGCTGTTTTTT.

The chain employs TRBV19 and TRBJ2-5; maybe TRBD2 (6 bases). Trimming pared 1 base from V and 5 bases from J, leaving 17 bases between. The CDR3 runs to 16 residues. Germline lookup yields CDR1 LNHDA and CDR2 SQIVND (reference sequence). CDR3 in DNA: TGTGCCAGTAGTATAGGGACCGGAGGGTCATGGGAGACCCAGTACTTC. Its protein product is CASSIGTGGSWETQYF.

The chain joins TRBV7-9 to TRBJ1-4; 11 nucleotides align to TRBD1. Losses at the gene ends were 5 bases for V and 7 bases for J; bases not matched to a gene: 12. The germline V gene encodes CDR1 SEHNR and CDR2 FQNEAQ (reference sequence). The CDR3 consists of 17 residues. CDR3 coding DNA: TGTGCCAGCAGCCCCTCCAGGACAGGGGGCGCCTTTGAAAAACTGTTTTTT. This sequence encodes CASSPSRTGGAFEKLFF.

The J gene is TRBJ1-4, the V gene TRBV6-4; TRBD1 matches at 7 bases. There are 15 residues in the CDR3. Germline V CDR1 and CDR2: MRHNA, SNTAGT. The J segment lost 7 bases and the V segment lost 7 bases, leaving 12 bases of the junction unmatched. The CDR3 DNA is TGTGCCAGCAACGATCGAAGGGGGCTGAGTGAAAAACTGTTTTTT. Translated: CASNDRRGLSEKLFF.

This chain joins TRBV11-1 and TRBJ1-1; no reliable D call. Germline V gives CDR1 SGHAT, CDR2 FQDESV (reference sequence). The CDR3 extends over 14 amino acids. Between the trimmed V and J ends, which lost 1 base and 5 bases, there was a span of 11 bases. CDR3 residues: CASSLGRSRTEAFF. In DNA, the CDR3 is TGTGCCAGCAGCTTAGGGAGGTCTCGAACTGAAGCTTTCTTT.

The chain combines TRBV27 with TRBJ1-6; D is perhaps TRBD1 (6 bases). The CDR3 runs to 16 residues. Between the trimmed V and J ends, which lost 3 bases and 6 bases, there was a span of 15 bases. Germline CDR1 is MNHEY and CDR2 is SMNVEV (reference sequence). CDR3 bases: TGTGCCAGCAGTTTGTTACTGGGGGGGCTTAATTCACCCCTCCACTTT. This gives the protein CASSLLLGGLNSPLHF.

The chain recombines TRBV28 with TRBJ1-2; 8 nucleotides agree with TRBD1. This CDR3 is built from 14 residues. The germline gives CDR1 MDHEN, CDR2 SYDVKM. V lost 6 bases, J lost 4 bases, and 7 bases stayed unmatched. The CDR3 DNA follows: TGTGCCAGCAGACCACAGGGGGAGCTCTATGGCTACACCTTC. Translation: CASRPQGELYGYTF.

The V call is TRBV7-2, the J call TRBJ2-2, with D possibly matching TRBD2 (6 bases). The CDR3 loop spans 14 amino acids. The germline V gene encodes CDR1 SGHTA and CDR2 FQGNSA. V gave up 7 bases and J gave up 4 bases, with 13 bases separating them. This chain's CDR3 is CASKPSGPTGELFF. CDR3 sequence (DNA): TGTGCCAGCAAACCAAGCGGGCCCACCGGGGAGCTGTTTTTT. The full variable domain, with the rest looked up from reference TRBV7-2 and TRBJ2-2, is GAGVSQSPSNKVTEKGKDVELRCDPISGHTALYWYRQSLGQGLEFLIYFQGNSAPDKSGLPSDRFSAERTGGSVSTLTIQRTQQEDSAVYLCASKPSGPTGELFFGEGSRLTVL.

The rearrangement links TRBV3-1 (or the pseudogene TRBV3-2) to TRBJ2-2; 12 positions agree with TRBD2. The CDR3 contains 16 residues. Germline CDR1 reads LGHDT; CDR2 reads YNNKEL (reference sequence). The V segment lost 2 bases and the J segment 8 bases; nucleotides outside the gene matches: 6. The CDR3 DNA reads as TGTGCCAGCAGCCAACAAGGTCTAGCGGGAGGGGGGGAGCTGTTTTTT. Translating gives CASSQQGLAGGGELFF.

The chain employs TRBV12-3 or TRBV12-4 and TRBJ2-1; 7 positions match TRBD2. Trimming took 6 bases from V and 9 from J; bases not matched to a gene: 5. The CDR3 is 12 residues long. CDR3 nucleotides: TGTGCCAGCAGGGGGGAGGGAATTGAGCAGTTCTTC. Residues: CASRGEGIEQFF.

The chain has TRBV6-6 and TRBJ1-5, with TRBD1 identical over 9 bases. The CDR3 is made up of 15 amino acids. CDR1 is MNHNY, CDR2 SVGAGI, per germline (reference sequence). Trimming cost V 4 bases and J 3 bases; bases outside gene matches: 4. CDR3 in amino acids: CASSSGQGINQPQHF. The CDR3 DNA follows: TGTGCCAGCAGTTCAGGACAGGGGATCAATCAGCCCCAGCATTTT.

This rearrangement joins TRBV11-2 to TRBJ2-5; a weak D match, TRBD1 (6 bases). V was pared by 5 bases and J by 0 bases, with 19 bases between. Looked up from germline, CDR1 is SGHAT and CDR2 is FQNNGV. This CDR3 is 17 amino acids long. The CDR3 loop is CASSPRIGTLNQETQYF. In DNA form, the CDR3 reads TGTGCCAGCAGCCCCAGAATTGGGACACTTAACCAAGAGACCCAGTACTTC.

J is TRBJ2-7 and V is TRBV6-6; 12 nucleotides align to TRBD2. From germline, CDR1 is MNHNY and CDR2 SVGAGI (reference sequence). The V segment lost 5 bases and the J segment 1 base; nucleotides outside the gene matches: 9. The CDR3 spans 17 residues. CDR3 nucleotides: TGTGCCAGCAGTCCCACTCCTAGCGGGAGGGCATCCTACGAGCAGTACTTC. It specifies CASSPTPSGRASYEQYF.

The chain has TRBV15 and TRBJ1-5; possibly TRBD1 for D (6 bases). This CDR3 has 16 residues. CDR1 is LNHNV, CDR2 YYDKDF, per germline (reference sequence). With 5 bases removed from V and 0 bases from J, the gap between germline ends came to 14 bases. This CDR3 reads CATSVDRTTSNQPQHF. The CDR3 DNA reads as TGTGCCACCAGCGTTGACAGGACAACTAGCAATCAGCCCCAGCATTTT.

The rearrangement uses TRBV5-1 and TRBJ1-4; D might be TRBD1 (5 bases). V was clipped by 4 bases and J by 5 bases, with 15 bases between them. The germline gives CDR1 SGHRS, CDR2 YFSETQ. The CDR3 spans 15 residues. The CDR3 nucleotides read TGCGCCAGCAGCCCCCGGGCAGGGCAAAATGAAAAACTGTTTTTT. Translating gives CASSPRAGQNEKLFF.

This clone was detected only a few times. The V and J genes are TRBV4-2 and TRBJ1-4, with D perhaps TRBD1 (5 bases). This CDR3 is built from 14 residues. Germline CDR1 is LGHNA and CDR2 is YNFKEQ. Trimming left V 1 base short and J 7 bases short, with 10 bases between. The CDR3 DNA reads TGTGCCAGCAGCCAAGGGGGGGAAGGTGAAAAACTGTTTTTT. The encoded protein is CASSQGGEGEKLFF.

The chain combines TRBV3-1 (or the pseudogene TRBV3-2) with TRBJ1-5; 9 bases align to TRBD1. The V gene's germline CDR1 is LGHDT and CDR2 YNNKEL (reference sequence). J gave up 2 bases and V 1 base, and 12 bases lay outside the gene matches. The CDR3 extends over 19 amino acids. The CDR3 here is CASSQASGTGRFGNQPQHF. The CDR3 DNA is TGTGCCAGCAGCCAAGCCTCCGGGACAGGGAGATTTGGCAATCAGCCCCAGCATTTT.

This chain connects TRBV4-2 to TRBJ2-2, with TRBD2 matching 10 bases. V gave up 2 bases and J gave up 3 bases; unmatched junction bases: 3. This CDR3 is 16 amino acids long. CDR1 LGHNA and CDR2 YNFKEQ come from the germline V gene. CDR3 amino acids: CASSQPGLAYTGELFF. The CDR3, as DNA: TGTGCCAGCAGCCAACCGGGACTAGCGTACACCGGGGAGCTGTTTTTT.

The chain joins TRBV23-1 to TRBJ2-7; 10 bases fit TRBD2. TRBV23-1 is treated as an ORF (open reading frame) with a function not yet certain. V lost 2 bases to trimming and J lost 2 bases; unmatched junction nucleotides: 3. This CDR3 has 15 amino acids. The CDR3 protein is CASSQGLADTYEQYF. The DNA for the CDR3 is TGCGCCAGCAGTCAAGGACTAGCGGATACCTACGAGCAGTACTTC.

The chain joins TRBV6-2 or TRBV6-3 to TRBJ2-3, with a possible D match to TRBD1 (5 bases). This CDR3 comprises 14 residues. From germline, CDR1 is MNHEY and CDR2 SVGEGT. The V end lost 4 bases, the J end lost 0 bases, and 8 bases lay between the germline ends. This CDR3 is CASSWAGSTDTQYF. CDR3 DNA: TGTGCCAGCAGTTGGGCAGGGAGCACAGATACGCAGTATTTT.

This clone was found once. V gene TRBV18 combines with J gene TRBJ1-1; D uncertain. CDR1 and CDR2 from the germline V gene are KGHSH and LQKENI. Trimming took off 3 bases at V and 4 bases at J, with 15 bases between the two ends. The CDR3 is 15 residues long. The CDR3 loop reads CASSPPDRVVTEAFF. The CDR3 region has the DNA TGTGCCAGCTCACCTCCTGATCGGGTTGTCACTGAAGCTTTCTTT.

The chain employs TRBV20-1 and TRBJ2-7; D might be TRBD1 (6 bases). The CDR3 has 14 amino acids. Per germline, CDR1 DFQATT and CDR2 SNEGSKA (reference sequence). V gave up 3 bases and J gave up 3 bases, with 15 bases separating them. CDR3 DNA: TGCAGTGCTAGTTTAGGCCACAGGGTCTACGAGCAGTACTTC. It encodes CSASLGHRVYEQYF.

In its sample, this clone was seen once. The chain has TRBV29-1 and TRBJ1-2, with D hard to call. Germline V gene sequence: CDR1 SQVTM, CDR2 ANQGSEA. The CDR3 extends over 10 amino acids. The V gene lost 1 base and the J gene lost 6 bases, with 3 bases spanning the gap. CDR3 nucleotides: TGCAGCGTTGAAGGCGATGGCTACACCTTC. This codes for CSVEGDGYTF.